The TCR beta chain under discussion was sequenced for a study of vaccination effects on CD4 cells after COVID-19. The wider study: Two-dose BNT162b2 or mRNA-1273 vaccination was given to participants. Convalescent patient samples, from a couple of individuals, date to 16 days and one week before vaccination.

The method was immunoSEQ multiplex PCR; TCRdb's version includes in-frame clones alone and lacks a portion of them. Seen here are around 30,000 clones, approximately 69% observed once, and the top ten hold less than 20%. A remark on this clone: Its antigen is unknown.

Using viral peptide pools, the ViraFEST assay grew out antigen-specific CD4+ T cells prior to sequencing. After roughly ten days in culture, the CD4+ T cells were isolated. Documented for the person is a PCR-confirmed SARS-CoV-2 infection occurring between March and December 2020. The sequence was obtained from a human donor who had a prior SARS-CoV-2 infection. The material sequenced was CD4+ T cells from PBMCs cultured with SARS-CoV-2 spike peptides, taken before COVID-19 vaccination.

The CDR3, as DNA: TGTGCCAGCAGTTACTCCCAAGGGTACCACGAGCAGTACTTC. This codes for CASSYSQGYHEQYF. The chain couples TRBV6-5 to TRBJ2-7, with D uncertain. CDR1 is MNHEY, CDR2 SVGAGI, per germline. V was cut by 0 bases and J by 5 bases, with 11 bases left in between. The length of the CDR3 is 14 residues.